This T cell receptor beta chain was recovered during a study of cytomegalovirus exposure and HLA in healthy donors. About the research overall: Earlier, approximately 180 million T cells were analyzed, and fewer than 120 million unique TCR beta sequences were found among them. Some 85 million unique TCRs, all from HLA-typed donors, were included in an early release of the data.

V lost 0 bases to trimming and J lost 5 bases, with 11 bases between them. The CDR3 is made up of 14 amino acids. Per the germline V gene, CDR1 is SGHRS and CDR2 is YFSETQ. General study results and limits: Reported results showed that the classifier diagnosed cytomegalovirus status with high specificity and sensitivity. Among TCR beta chains, those listed as cytomegalovirus-associated numbered around 160.

Remarks on this clone: Its cognate antigen is unknown.

The study ran its PCR with 60 Vbeta and 13 Jbeta primers. Method: immunoSEQ multiplex PCR; TCRdb's copy keeps in-frame clones and lacks some. Here the sample spans 150,000 to 200,000 clones, around 81% being singletons. Sequencing was done on a sample of PBMCs. The chain links TRBV5-1 to TRBJ1-2; TRBD1 might be the D (5 bases). This sequence originates from a young man in good health and CMV-seronegative. The CDR3 loop reads CASSLEQGPYGYTF. In DNA form, the CDR3 reads TGCGCCAGCAGCTTGGAGCAGGGTCCGTATGGCTACACCTTC.